The sequence of this T cell receptor beta chain was determined in a study of metastatic and nonmetastatic thyroid tumors. Study context: Samples came from malignant and benign thyroid patients, and repertoires were compared across blood and tumor or nodule tissue.

V lost 1 base, J lost 3 bases, and 12 bases stayed unmatched. The length of the CDR3 is 19 residues. The germline gives CDR1 DFQATT, CDR2 SNEGSKA (reference sequence). This clone was observed many times. TCRdb re-analyzed the PCR reads through MiXCR. Among about 35,000 clones listed, approximately 19% were seen once. All patients were untreated before thyroid surgery. The TCR was taken from a female donor with papillary thyroid cancer or a benign thyroid nodule (not recorded which). Some clones in this sample may be carry-over from other donors' samples. The sample consisted of blood. This sequence joins TRBV20-1 and TRBJ2-1; the match to TRBD2 covers 13 bases. The CDR3 loop reads CSARVIRTSGSSGYNEQFF. The DNA of the CDR3 is TGCAGTGCTAGAGTAATTCGGACTAGCGGGAGCTCCGGCTACAATGAGCAGTTCTTC.